The clone carrying this T cell receptor beta chain occurred a few times. Its cognate antigen is unknown. V lost 0 bases and J 0 bases, leaving 12 bases between the germline ends. The CDR3 runs to 17 residues. Germline values: CDR1 SGHRS, CDR2 YFSETQ. From RNA transcripts, TCR beta CDR3 regions were amplified. TCR CDR3 regions were first amplified by RT-PCR with HTBI primers. TCRdb reprocessed the multiplex PCR reads with MiXCR, giving one entry per CDR3 protein. Among about 150,000 distinct CDR3 sequences listed, approximately 20% were seen once. This entry belongs to a study of T cells in Graves' hyperthyroidism and ophthalmopathy. Study in general: Peripheral blood was acquired at first diagnosis, ahead of any therapy whatsoever. Regarding the study as a whole: Peripheral blood also featured most of the thyroid clonotypes expanded above 0.001.

Each patient was aged 18 to 65 and had newly diagnosed hyperthyroidism of under 2 months' duration. The blood sample predates any ophthalmopathy symptoms, coming from first hyperthyroidism diagnosis. This receptor was taken from a woman in her 50s with Graves' hyperthyroidism that later progressed to Graves' ophthalmopathy. The chain recombines TRBV5-1 with TRBJ2-2, with no clear D. Sample: blood. Written as DNA, the CDR3 is TGCGCCAGCAGCTTGGCTTTCAGTCCCGCGAACACCGGGGAGCTGTTTTTT. Encoded protein: CASSLAFSPANTGELFF.